The clone carrying this TCR beta chain was seen more than once but under ten times. The antigen remains undetermined. This sample stems from a study of T cell repertoires in cytomegalovirus infection. The overall study: Both CMV infection and a matching HLA type were indicated by public TCR beta signatures.

Broader study findings: There were carriers of CMV plus the relevant HLA, and cumulative public TCR beta family frequency identified them. What dominated the ex vivo response were HLA-C-restricted CMV-specific TCR beta clonotypes.

TCRdb reprocessed the reads via MiXCR and lists one record per CDR3 protein. The sample holds hundreds of thousands of distinct CDR3 sequences; about 8.8% are singletons and the top ten take approximately 2.4%. Sequencing was carried out using PBMCs. The sequence derives from a human donor in good health (CMV status not recorded). Some clones in this sample may be carry-over from other donors' samples.

The CDR3 DNA follows: TGTGCCAGCAGCCCACCAGGGAGCCGGTCCTACAATGAGCAGTTCTTC. Its translation is CASSPPGSRSYNEQFF. V gene TRBV3-1 combines with J gene TRBJ2-1; D could derive from TRBD1 or TRBD2 (5 bases each). Trimming pared 4 bases from V and 1 base from J, leaving 14 bases between. CDR3 size: 16 residues. Germline V CDR1 and CDR2: LGHDT, YNNKEL (reference sequence).